The following is a T cell receptor beta chain sequence with its context. This sample was taken from a study of blood T cell repertoires in COVID-19. Study-wide background: The study drew acute and convalescent COVID-19 samples from the United States, Italy and Spain. From T cells, B-cell-depleted T cells, or PBMCs came the material, which was cDNA or gDNA.

Looked up from germline, CDR1 is SGDLS and CDR2 is YYNGEE. V lost 1 base and J 4 bases, leaving 5 bases between the germline ends. This CDR3 has 12 residues. Per the authors' pipeline: Amplification of reference gene primers provided the estimated nucleated cell counts. Clones were sequenced by immunoSEQ multiplex PCR, and TCRdb holds only the in-frame ones, with some missing. D and trimming come from the DNA, and the V and J calls and clone size come from that table. This repertoire shows over 120,000 clones, 87% found once; its top ten account for approximately 40%. J is TRBJ1-2 and V is TRBV9, with a possible D match to TRBD1 (5 bases). This TCR derives from a man aged 45-65 years who had recovered from COVID-19. Sequencing used peripheral blood. This chain's CDR3 is CASSVRGYGYTF. The CDR3 DNA sequence: TGTGCCAGCAGCGTAAGGGGCTATGGCTACACCTTC.